This T cell receptor (beta chain) was sequenced during a study of shared clonotypes between healthy human individuals. Method: immunoSEQ multiplex PCR; TCRdb's copy keeps in-frame clones and lacks some. The data hold approximately 740,000 clones, with about 92% observed a single time. Terminally differentiated effector memory CD45RA+ cells were left out of the naive CD8 fraction, which was CD45RO-negative and positively selected for CCR7. The TCR comes from a man aged 25 to 45 in good health. Sequenced: naive CD8+ T cells sorted from blood.

CDR3 DNA: TGTGCCAGCAGCTCTCGCCGGGACACCTTGTACCAAGAGACCCAGTACTTC. Residues: CASSSRRDTLYQETQYF. The rearrangement links TRBV13 to TRBJ2-5; D might be TRBD1 (6 bases). V dropped 4 bases and J dropped 0 bases, with 18 bases sitting between them. CDR3 size: 17 residues. Germline CDR1 and CDR2: PRHDT and FYEKMQ (reference sequence).